This is a list of T cell receptor beta chains from one sample in a study of response to subunit inactivated influenza vaccine. Each CDR3 protein gets one entry after TCRdb re-called the RT-PCR reads with MiXCR. The sample holds about 620,000 distinct CDR3 sequences, 11% seen once. The same sample was also used in a study of T cells expressing NK-cell markers.

Sequenced here: PBMCs from blood, sampled on the day of vaccination. The receptors here all came from a man aged 45-65 years who received an inactivated influenza vaccine. The CDR3 runs from the conserved cysteine through the conserved F or W. The D gene is left open where the match is weak. Size is omitted from some rows. Given values are once, few, many or a class for expanded clones.

clone_size	v_call	d_call	j_call	cdr3_aa	cdr3_nt
many	TRBV4-1	.	TRBJ1-5	CASSQRTQSNQPQHF	TGCGCCAGCAGCCAGAGGACACAATCGAATCAGCCCCAGCATTTT
few	TRBV10-3	TRBD1	TRBJ2-5	CAISDSRGGGETQYF	TGTGCCATCAGTGACTCAAGAGGGGGCGGAGAGACCCAGTACTTC
many	TRBV4-1	.	TRBJ2-7	CASSQGQYYEQYF	TGCGCCAGCAGCCAGGGGCAGTACTACGAGCAGTACTTC
few	TRBV7-2	.	TRBJ1-1	CASSLVAQGVDTEAFF	TGTGCCAGCAGCTTAGTGGCGCAGGGTGTCGACACTGAAGCTTTCTTT
.	TRBV5-1	.	TRBJ2-5	CASSGSGRQETQYF	TGCGCCAGCAGCGGATCGGGGCGACAAGAGACCCAGTACTTC
.	TRBV10-3	.	TRBJ2-7	CAISESGGARYEQYF	TGTGCCATCAGTGAGTCTGGGGGGGCTCGGTACGAGCAGTACTTC
.	TRBV20-1	.	TRBJ2-5	CSAFEETQYF	TGCAGTGCTTTTGAAGAGACCCAGTACTTC
.	TRBV14	TRBD2	TRBJ2-1	CASSRLGSGTYNEQFF	TGTGCCAGCAGCAGACTGGGGAGCGGGACCTACAATGAGCAGTTCTTC
few	TRBV5-1	.	TRBJ2-7	CASSLGAPGYEQYF	TGCGCCAGCAGCTTGGGTGCGCCGGGCTACGAGCAGTACTTC
.	TRBV6-5	.	TRBJ2-6	CASSLRGTGANVLTF	TGTGCCAGCAGTTTACGAGGGACTGGGGCCAACGTCCTGACTTTC
.	TRBV6-4	TRBD1	TRBJ2-4	CASIEGAKDAKNIQYF	TGTGCCAGCATTGAGGGGGCGAAGGACGCCAAAAACATTCAGTACTTC
.	TRBV6-6	TRBD1	TRBJ2-5	CASSRNRGETQYF	TGTGCCAGCAGTCGAAACAGGGGGGAGACCCAGTACTTC
few	TRBV10-3	.	TRBJ2-7	CAISESGSYEQYF	TGTGCCATCAGTGAGTCAGGCAGCTACGAGCAGTACTTC
many	TRBV20-1	.	TRBJ2-5	CSARQETQYF	TGCAGTGCTAGGCAAGAGACCCAGTACTTC
.	TRBV7-9	.	TRBJ1-1	CASSSGGSTEAFF	TGTGCCAGCAGCTCCGGGGGAAGCACTGAAGCTTTCTTT
.	TRBV4-3	TRBD2	TRBJ2-3	CASSQGRAGNEYTQYF	TGCGCCAGCAGCCAGGGCCGAGCGGGGAATGAGTATACGCAGTATTTT
.	TRBV11-2	.	TRBJ1-2	CASSSGIAYGYTF	TGTGCCAGCAGCTCGGGGATAGCCTATGGCTACACCTTC
few	TRBV5-1	.	TRBJ2-2	CASSLADLFTGELFF	TGCGCCAGCAGCTTGGCTGACTTGTTCACCGGGGAGCTGTTTTTT
few	TRBV14	TRBD1	TRBJ2-6	CASSQVFPDRGSFSSPGANVLTF	TGTGCCAGCAGCCAAGTCTTTCCGGACAGGGGTAGTTTTTCCTCCCCTGGGGCCAACGTCCTGACTTTC
.	TRBV20-1	TRBD2	TRBJ2-7	CSARGALAVYEQYF	TGCAGTGCTCGGGGAGCACTAGCGGTATACGAGCAGTACTTC
many	TRBV29-1	TRBD1	TRBJ2-5	CSVEETGGWETQYF	TGCAGCGTTGAGGAAACAGGGGGGTGGGAGACCCAGTACTTC
.	TRBV12-3/TRBV12-4	.	TRBJ2-7	CASSFSRQSYEQYF	TGTGCCAGCAGTTTTTCGCGCCAGTCCTACGAGCAGTACTTC
many	TRBV7-3	.	TRBJ2-1	CASSLRGQSNNEQFF	TGTGCCAGCAGCTTAAGAGGACAGTCCAACAATGAGCAGTTCTTC
.	TRBV28	.	TRBJ2-7	CASSLWAGDEQYF	TGTGCCAGCAGTTTATGGGCCGGGGACGAGCAGTACTTC
.	TRBV30	.	TRBJ2-7	CAWSHKGEQYF	TGTGCCTGGAGTCACAAAGGCGAGCAGTACTTC
.	TRBV4-1	TRBD1	TRBJ2-7	CASSQDVTGVGEQYF	TGCGCCAGCAGCCAAGATGTAACAGGGGTCGGGGAGCAGTACTTC
.	TRBV7-2	.	TRBJ2-1	CASSLAQGRFNEQFF	TGTGCCAGCAGCTTAGCCCAGGGGAGATTCAATGAGCAGTTCTTC
few	TRBV7-2	TRBD2	TRBJ2-3	CASSRGLAGNTDTQYF	TGTGCCAGCAGCCGAGGACTAGCGGGCAACACAGATACGCAGTATTTT
many	TRBV20-1	.	TRBJ2-2	CSASLGQANTGELFF	TGCAGTGCTAGTCTGGGACAAGCGAACACCGGGGAGCTGTTTTTT
.	TRBV11-2	.	TRBJ1-6	CASSRGPGSYNSPLHF	TGTGCCAGCAGCCGTGGACCGGGCTCCTATAATTCACCCCTCCACTTT
few	TRBV25-1	TRBD1	TRBJ2-5	CASSVQGALPETQYF	TGTGCCAGCAGTGTGCAGGGGGCGCTTCCCGAGACCCAGTACTTC
few	TRBV20-1	TRBD1	TRBJ1-1	CSAQAPRQGDTEAFF	TGCAGTGCCCAAGCCCCGAGACAGGGGGACACTGAAGCTTTCTTT
few	TRBV12-3/TRBV12-4	TRBD1	TRBJ1-2	CASSLVGRGPNGYTF	TGTGCCAGCAGCCTCGTGGGCAGGGGGCCGAATGGCTACACCTTC
.	TRBV28	TRBD1	TRBJ2-7	CASSHRDSAYEQYF	TGTGCCAGCAGTCACCGGGACAGCGCCTACGAGCAGTACTTT
.	TRBV10-3	TRBD1	TRBJ2-7	CAISESGQLTYEQYF	TGTGCCATCAGTGAGTCGGGACAGCTTACCTACGAGCAGTACTTC
.	TRBV4-2	.	TRBJ2-3	CASSQDSGSTDTQYF	TGTGCCAGCAGCCAAGATTCTGGAAGCACAGATACGCAGTATTTT